This passage covers 27 T cell receptor beta chains from one sample sequenced in a study of sequential checkpoint blockade in melanoma. Measured with immunoSEQ multiplex PCR; TCRdb has only the in-frame clones, and not every one. The table shows around 9,800 clones, with about three fifths occurring only once. Treatment indicated: randomized to nivolumab then ipilimumab (arm A) or the reverse (arm B). The material was CD8+ T cells sorted from blood (inferred from file names), obtained from a patient given nivolumab and ipilimumab in sequence. These receptors were obtained from a human donor with melanoma.

The J gene is TRBJ1-1, the V gene TRBV9; TRBD1 is a possible D gene (6 bases). There are 18 residues in the CDR3. Trimming shortened V by 4 bases and J by 5 bases, and 27 bases separated the two germline ends. CDR1 and CDR2 from the germline V gene are SGDLS and YYNGEE. The CDR3, as DNA: TGTGCCAGCAGCCAGACGGGGGGCCAGCAATCGTTAGGGACTGAAGCTTTCTTT. Translated: CASSQTGGQQSLGTEAFF.

The V call is TRBV6-5, the J call TRBJ1-5, with D uncertain. The CDR3 runs to 14 residues. Trimming took off 2 bases at V and 4 bases at J, with 9 bases between the two ends. Germline CDR1 and CDR2: MNHEY and SVGAGI. The CDR3, as DNA: TGTGCCAGCAGTTACGGTGGGCCAAATCAGCCCCAGCATTTT. Translation gives CASSYGGPNQPQHF.

This rearrangement joins TRBV27 to TRBJ1-1, with 7 positions matching TRBD1. Trimming took 9 bases from V and 1 from J; bases not matched to a gene: 2. The CDR3 covers 12 residues. The V gene's germline CDR1 is MNHEY and CDR2 SMNVEV (reference sequence). The CDR3 spells CASRTGNTEAFF. The CDR3, as DNA: TGTGCCAGTAGGACAGGGAACACTGAAGCTTTCTTT.

The J gene is TRBJ2-7, the V gene TRBV5-6, with D possibly matching TRBD2 (6 bases). V shed 4 bases and J shed 3 bases, with 20 bases lying between them. The CDR3 spans 16 residues. Germline V gives CDR1 SGHDT, CDR2 YYEEEE. CDR3 sequence (DNA): TGTGCCAGCAGCCGACGGGGGATGGCCCCGAGCTACGAGCAGTACTTC. It is translated as CASSRRGMAPSYEQYF.

This clone has only one observation. The V and J genes are TRBV10-2 and TRBJ2-7; D is uncertain. Germline-derived CDR1 and CDR2 are WSHSY and SAAADI. Trimming took off 0 bases at V and 4 bases at J, with 4 bases between the two ends. The CDR3 has 12 amino acids. This CDR3 is CASSESNYEQYF. CDR3 in DNA: TGCGCCAGCAGTGAGTCTAATTACGAGCAGTACTTC.

The rearrangement joins TRBV28 to TRBJ1-1, with TRBD1 as a possible D gene (5 bases). Trimming removed 5 bases from V and 5 bases from J, with 15 bases in between. Germline CDR1 is MDHEN and CDR2 is SYDVKM. The CDR3 consists of 14 residues. The CDR3 protein is CASSLQGGRTEAFF. The CDR3 nucleotides read TGTGCCAGCAGTCTCCAGGGTGGGCGAACTGAAGCTTTCTTT.

Comment on this clone: Mismatch with germline at one junction end may stem from a read error. The chain employs TRBV5-4 and TRBJ2-2, with D tentatively TRBD1 (6 bases). The CDR3 sequence is 17 residues long. CDR1 is SGHNT, CDR2 YYREEE, per germline (reference sequence). The CDR3 DNA follows: TGCGCCAGCAGCCAAGATAGGGGGACCCAATACACCGGGGAGCTGTTTTTT. Translating gives CASSQDRGTQYTGELFF.

The chain combines TRBV5-6 with TRBJ2-7; 7 nucleotides agree with TRBD1. This CDR3 comprises 14 residues. Germline V lookup: CDR1 SGHDT, CDR2 YYEEEE. V trimming: 4 bases; J trimming: 4 bases; junction bases outside the gene matches: 8. The CDR3, as DNA: TGTGCCAGCAGCCATCCGGGACAGACTTACGAGCAGTACTTC. Its translation: CASSHPGQTYEQYF. The whole variable domain, filled in from reference TRBV5-6 and TRBJ2-7, reads DAGVTQSPTHLIKTRGQQVTLRCSPKSGHDTVSWYQQALGQGPQFIFQYYEEEERQRGNFPDRFSGHQFPNYSSELNVNALLLGDSALYLCASSHPGQTYEQYFGPGTRLTVT.

Sample share makes this clone medium-sized (0.01 to 0.1%). This chain connects TRBV4-3 to TRBJ1-3, with 9 bases fitting TRBD1. The J segment lost 4 bases and the V segment lost 4 bases, leaving 5 bases of the junction unmatched. The CDR3 has 15 amino acids. CDR1 is LGHNA, CDR2 YSLEER, per germline. The CDR3 sequence is CASSPGTGRGNTIYF. Here the CDR3 DNA reads TGCGCCAGCAGCCCCGGGACAGGGAGAGGAAACACCATATATTTT.

V gene TRBV19 combines with J gene TRBJ2-3; TRBD1 aligns across 8 bases. J lost 0 bases, V lost 5 bases, and 4 bases had no gene match. Germline lookup yields CDR1 LNHDA and CDR2 SQIVND (reference sequence). This CDR3 comprises 15 residues. CDR3 sequence: CASSGDRSSTDTQYF. As DNA, the CDR3 is TGTGCCAGTAGTGGGGACAGGTCCAGCACAGATACGCAGTATTTT.

The rearrangement joins TRBV30 to TRBJ2-5, with 11 bases that match TRBD1. Germline V gene lookup returns CDR1 GTSNPN and CDR2 SVGIG (reference sequence). The length of the CDR3 is 16 residues. After removal of 3 bases from V and 5 bases from J, the junction contained 11 bases not matched to a gene. The CDR3 is CAWSDGTGGKRETQYF. The CDR3 DNA reads as TGTGCCTGGAGCGACGGGACAGGGGGAAAGAGGGAGACCCAGTACTTC.

The chain links TRBV9 to TRBJ2-1, with 10 bases identical to TRBD2. This CDR3 is built from 15 residues. Germline CDR1 is SGDLS and CDR2 is YYNGEE. V dropped 3 bases and J dropped 6; count of bases not matched to a gene: 6. CDR3 DNA: TGTGCCAGCAGCGGAACTAGCGGGATGATCAATGAGCAGTTCTTC. Its translation is CASSGTSGMINEQFF.

The chain carries TRBV28 and TRBJ1-1, with D perhaps TRBD1 (5 bases). CDR1 and CDR2 (germline): MDHEN, SYDVKM. Trimming took 6 bases from V and 5 from J, leaving 22 bases between them. CDR3 size: 16 residues. Here the CDR3 DNA reads TGTGCCAGCAGCTGGGGGACTAGCATAATCGGTACTGAAGCTTTCTTT. Translating gives CASSWGTSIIGTEAFF.

The chain uses TRBV28 and TRBJ1-1; 7 nucleotides match TRBD1. Germline V CDR1 and CDR2: MDHEN, SYDVKM. This CDR3 is 16 amino acids long. V gave up 6 bases and J gave up 11 bases; unmatched junction bases: 21. The CDR3 nucleotides read TGTGCCAGCAGGCGTCCCGGACCAAGGGACAGCCAATCGGCTTTCTTT. Protein sequence: CASRRPGPRDSQSAFF.

The chain uses TRBV7-9 and TRBJ1-1; 7 bases align to TRBD1. The CDR3 is 15 residues long. The germline V gene has CDR1 SEHNR and CDR2 FQNEAQ (reference sequence). V lost 5 bases, J lost 3 bases, and 9 bases stayed unmatched. The CDR3 reads CASSRLTGQDTEAFF. CDR3 bases: TGTGCCAGCAGCCGTCTGACAGGGCAGGACACTGAAGCTTTCTTT. Full variable domain (rest looked up from reference TRBV7-9 and TRBJ1-1): DTGVSQNPRHKITKRGQNVTFRCDPISEHNRLYWYRQTLGQGPEFLTYFQNEAQLEKSRLLSDRFSAERPKGSFSTLEIQRTEQGDSAMYLCASSRLTGQDTEAFFGQGTRLTVV.

The rearrangement uses TRBV5-8 and TRBJ2-1; D is ambiguous. CDR3 length: 18 residues. V was trimmed by 4 bases and J by 8 bases, leaving 28 bases between them. The germline V gene has CDR1 SGHTS and CDR2 YDEGEE. The CDR3 region is CASSPTDLAGPIGDEQFF. The CDR3 bases are TGTGCCAGCAGCCCGACCGACCTTGCAGGCCCAATTGGCGATGAGCAGTTCTTC.

By sample fraction, this clone is large. This rearrangement joins TRBV7-9 to TRBJ2-7, with a tentative D call TRBD2 (6 bases). V was pared by 7 bases and J by 6 bases, with 13 bases between. The CDR3 sequence is 12 residues long. The germline V gene has CDR1 SEHNR and CDR2 FQNEAQ (reference sequence). Written as DNA, the CDR3 is TGTGCCAGCAAGGGTCCGGGAGCCGAGCAGTACTTC. Amino acid sequence: CASKGPGAEQYF. Based on the CDR3 plus reference TRBV7-9 and TRBJ2-7, the full variable domain is DTGVSQNPRHKITKRGQNVTFRCDPISEHNRLYWYRQTLGQGPEFLTYFQNEAQLEKSRLLSDRFSAERPKGSFSTLEIQRTEQGDSAMYLCASKGPGAEQYFGPGTRLTVT.

This chain connects TRBV19 to TRBJ2-1; 7 positions match TRBD2. The CDR3 has 14 residues. The germline gives CDR1 LNHDA, CDR2 SQIVND (reference sequence). V trimming: 8 bases; J trimming: 3 bases; junction bases outside the gene matches: 7. The CDR3 region is CASGPLADYNEQFF. DNA of the CDR3: TGTGCCAGTGGACCGCTAGCGGACTACAATGAGCAGTTCTTC. Combining the CDR3 with reference TRBV19 and TRBJ2-1 gives the whole variable domain DGGITQSPKYLFRKEGQNVTLSCEQNLNHDAMYWYRQDPGQGLRLIYYSQIVNDFQKGDIAEGYSVSREKKESFPLTVTSAQKNPTAFYLCASGPLADYNEQFFGPGTRLTVL.

This clone came up a few times. The V gene is TRBV7-3, the J gene TRBJ2-1; tentatively, D is TRBD2 (5 bases). Between the trimmed V and J ends, which lost 3 bases and 8 bases, there was a span of 17 bases. The length of the CDR3 is 15 residues. In germline, CDR1 is SGHTA, CDR2 FQGTGA. In DNA, the CDR3 is TGTGCCAGCAGCTTGGGGTGGGAGAGGAGCGATGAGCAGTTCTTC. This translates into CASSLGWERSDEQFF. The variable domain in full, with the rest retrieved from reference TRBV7-3 and TRBJ2-1, is GAGVSQTPSNKVTEKGKYVELRCDPISGHTALYWYRQSLGQGPEFLIYFQGTGAADDSGLPNDRFFAVRPEGSVSTLKIQRTERGDSAVYLCASSLGWERSDEQFFGPGTRLTVL.

This clone was seen a handful of times. The chain is built from TRBV4-2 and TRBJ2-7; TRBD2 might be the D (6 bases). The CDR3 loop spans 12 amino acids. Between the trimmed V and J ends, which lost 7 bases and 6 bases, there was a span of 13 bases. Germline V gives CDR1 LGHNA, CDR2 YNFKEQ. CDR3 bases: TGTGCCAGCAAGGGTCCGGGAGCCGAGCAGTACTTC. The encoded protein is CASKGPGAEQYF.

This clone appeared a few times. This chain uses TRBV5-2 with TRBJ1-1. TRBV5-2 is listed as a pseudogene. The CDR3 consists of 15 residues. CDR3 in DNA: TGCGCCAGCAGCCAAGGGGGAGGGGGATGGACTGAAGCTTTCTTT. Amino acids: CASSQGGGGWTEAFF.

The CDR3 nucleotides read TGTGCCTGGAGTGTTTTTCAAATAGCTGGGGCCAACGTCCTGACTTTC. The encoded protein is CAWSVFQIAGANVLTF. This sequence joins TRBV30 and TRBJ2-6; no firm D call. V was clipped by 0 bases and J by 2 bases, with 11 bases between them. The CDR3 consists of 16 residues. From germline, CDR1 is GTSNPN and CDR2 SVGIG (reference sequence).

This clone is termed medium-sized. The gene calls are TRBV27 and TRBJ1-2; a possible D gene is TRBD1 (6 bases). This CDR3 is 13 amino acids long. Germline assignment: CDR1 MNHEY and CDR2 SMNVEV (reference sequence). V dropped 0 bases and J dropped 7 bases, with 9 bases sitting between them. CDR3 in DNA: TGTGCCAGCAGTTTATCGGTAGGGGGTGGCTACACCTTC. Amino acid sequence: CASSLSVGGGYTF.

This clone was seen only a few times. The CDR3 loop reads CAWSITSGQFF. The DNA for the CDR3 is TGTGCCTGGAGTATAACTAGCGGGCAGTTCTTC. V usage is TRBV30 and J usage is TRBJ2-1, with 8 bases matching TRBD2. V dropped 2 bases and J dropped 12; count of bases not matched to a gene: 3. Germline assignment: CDR1 GTSNPN and CDR2 SVGIG (reference sequence). The CDR3 is made up of 11 amino acids.

The gene calls are TRBV16 and TRBJ2-1, with D perhaps matching TRBD2 (5 bases). CDR1 KGHSY and CDR2 FQNENV come from the germline V gene. The CDR3 has 13 residues. With 1 base removed from V and 6 bases from J, the gap between germline ends came to 7 bases. Here the CDR3 DNA reads TGTGCCAGCAGCCAATTCCGGGGCAATGAGCAGTTCTTC. It yields the protein CASSQFRGNEQFF.

The genes are TRBV6-1 and TRBJ2-5; 11 bases align to TRBD1. Germline CDR1 reads MNHNS; CDR2 reads SASEGT. The CDR3 consists of 16 residues. The V and J ends lost 3 bases and 5 bases, in that order; junction bases with no gene match: 8. CDR3 nucleotides: TGTGCCAGCAGTGACTGGACAGGGGGCATAGGGGAGACCCAGTACTTC. Protein: CASSDWTGGIGETQYF.

The gene calls are TRBV30 and TRBJ2-2; D perhaps matches TRBD2 (5 bases). This CDR3 spans 14 amino acids. The V end lost 2 bases, the J end lost 5 bases, and 12 bases lay between the germline ends. CDR1 is GTSNPN and CDR2 is SVGIG in the germline V gene (reference sequence). CDR3 nucleotides: TGTGCCTGGAGTTGGGCGGGCTGGACCGGGGAGCTGTTTTTT. Protein: CAWSWAGWTGELFF.